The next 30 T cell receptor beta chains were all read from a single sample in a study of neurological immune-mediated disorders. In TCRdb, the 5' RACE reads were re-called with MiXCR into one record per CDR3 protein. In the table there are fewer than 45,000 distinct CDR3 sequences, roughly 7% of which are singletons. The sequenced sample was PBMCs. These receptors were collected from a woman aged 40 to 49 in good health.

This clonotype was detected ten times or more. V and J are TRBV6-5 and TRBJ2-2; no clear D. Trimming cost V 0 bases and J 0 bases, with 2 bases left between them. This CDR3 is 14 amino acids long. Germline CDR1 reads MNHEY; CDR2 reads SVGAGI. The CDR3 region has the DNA TGTGCCAGCAGTTACTCTTCGAACACCGGGGAGCTGTTTTTT. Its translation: CASSYSSNTGELFF.

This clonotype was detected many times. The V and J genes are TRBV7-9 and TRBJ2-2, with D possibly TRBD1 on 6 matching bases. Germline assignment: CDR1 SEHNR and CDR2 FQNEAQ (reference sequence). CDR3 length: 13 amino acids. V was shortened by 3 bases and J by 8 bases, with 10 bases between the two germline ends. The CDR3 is CASSFAGTGELFF. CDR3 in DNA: TGTGCCAGCAGCTTTGCCGGGACAGGGGAGCTGTTTTTT.

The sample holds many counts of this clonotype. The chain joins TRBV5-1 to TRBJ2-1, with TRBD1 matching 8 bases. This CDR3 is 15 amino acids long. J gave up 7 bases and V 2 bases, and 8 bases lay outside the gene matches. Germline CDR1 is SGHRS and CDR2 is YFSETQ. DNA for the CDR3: TGCGCCAGCAGCTTCATGGGGACAGGTACTAATGAGCAGTTCTTC. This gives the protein CASSFMGTGTNEQFF.

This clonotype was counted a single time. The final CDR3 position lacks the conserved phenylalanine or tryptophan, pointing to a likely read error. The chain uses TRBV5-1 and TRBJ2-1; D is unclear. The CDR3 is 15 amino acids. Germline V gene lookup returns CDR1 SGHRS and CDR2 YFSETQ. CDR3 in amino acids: CASSLVPSSHNEQFS. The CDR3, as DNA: TGCGCCAGCAGCTTGGTTCCAAGCTCCCACAATGAGCAGTTCTCC.

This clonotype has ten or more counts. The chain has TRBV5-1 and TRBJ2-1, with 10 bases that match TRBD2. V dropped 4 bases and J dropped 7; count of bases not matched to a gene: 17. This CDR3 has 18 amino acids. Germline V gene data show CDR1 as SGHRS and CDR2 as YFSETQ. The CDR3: CASSIQDRLAGVGNEQFF. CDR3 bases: TGCGCCAGCAGCATCCAGGACCGGCTAGCGGGAGTGGGTAATGAGCAGTTCTTC.

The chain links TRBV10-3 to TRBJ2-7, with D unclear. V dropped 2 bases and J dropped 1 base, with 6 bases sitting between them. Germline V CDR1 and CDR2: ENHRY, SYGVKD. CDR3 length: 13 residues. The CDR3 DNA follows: TGTGCCATCAGTGAGAAAGTGTCCTACGAGCAGTACGTC. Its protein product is CAISEKVSYEQYV.

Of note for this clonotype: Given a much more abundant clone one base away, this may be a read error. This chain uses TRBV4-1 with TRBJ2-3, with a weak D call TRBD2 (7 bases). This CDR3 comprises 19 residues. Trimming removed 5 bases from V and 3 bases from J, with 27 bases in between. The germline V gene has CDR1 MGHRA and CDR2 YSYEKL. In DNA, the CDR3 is TGCGCCAGCAGCTTGTGGGGGGGCCGCGTCCGGGGATTTACAGATACGCAGTATTTT. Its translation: CASSLWGGRVRGFTDTQYF.

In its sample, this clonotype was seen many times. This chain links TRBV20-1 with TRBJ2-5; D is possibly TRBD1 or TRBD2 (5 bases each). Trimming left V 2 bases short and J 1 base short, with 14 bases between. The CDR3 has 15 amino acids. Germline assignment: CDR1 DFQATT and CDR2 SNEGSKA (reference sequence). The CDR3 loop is CSARSRRGPQETQYF. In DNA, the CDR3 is TGCAGTGCTAGATCCCGCCGGGGACCCCAAGAGACCCAGTACTTC.

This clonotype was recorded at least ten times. The CDR3 DNA reads TGTGCCAGCAGCATCTGGGATGAGCAGTTCTTC. The encoded protein is CASSIWDEQFF. The chain employs TRBV14 and TRBJ2-1, with D unclear. The V and J ends lost 5 bases and 8 bases respectively, with 7 bases between them. The CDR3 has 11 residues. Germline CDR1 SGHDN, CDR2 FVKESK.

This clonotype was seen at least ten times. CDR3 sequence: CASSFDSAYEQYF. CDR3 sequence (DNA): TGTGCCAGCAGTTTTGACAGCGCCTACGAGCAGTACTTC. The chain employs TRBV28 and TRBJ2-7; D perhaps matches TRBD1 (5 bases). With 3 bases removed from V and 2 bases from J, the gap between germline ends came to 8 bases. This CDR3 contains 13 residues. From germline, CDR1 is MDHEN and CDR2 SYDVKM.

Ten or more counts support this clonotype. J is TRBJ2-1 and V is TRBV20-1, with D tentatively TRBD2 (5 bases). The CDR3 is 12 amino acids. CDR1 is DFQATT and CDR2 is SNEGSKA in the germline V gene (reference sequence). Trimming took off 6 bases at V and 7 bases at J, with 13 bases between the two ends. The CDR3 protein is CSADGSPNEQFF. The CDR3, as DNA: TGCAGTGCCGATGGGAGTCCGAATGAGCAGTTCTTC.

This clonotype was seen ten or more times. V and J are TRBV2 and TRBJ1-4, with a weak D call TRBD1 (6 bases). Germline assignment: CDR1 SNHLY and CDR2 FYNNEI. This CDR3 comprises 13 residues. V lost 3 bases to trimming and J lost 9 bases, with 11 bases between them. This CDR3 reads CASSDGGRQKLFF. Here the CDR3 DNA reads TGTGCCAGCAGTGATGGGGGCCGGCAAAAACTGTTTTTT.

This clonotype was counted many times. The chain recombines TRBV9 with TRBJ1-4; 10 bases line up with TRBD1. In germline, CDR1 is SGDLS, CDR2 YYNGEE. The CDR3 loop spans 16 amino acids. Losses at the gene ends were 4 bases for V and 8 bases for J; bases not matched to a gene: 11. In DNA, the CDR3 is TGTGCCAGCAGCCCACACACCGGGACAGGGGACGAAAAACTGTTTTTT. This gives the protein CASSPHTGTGDEKLFF.

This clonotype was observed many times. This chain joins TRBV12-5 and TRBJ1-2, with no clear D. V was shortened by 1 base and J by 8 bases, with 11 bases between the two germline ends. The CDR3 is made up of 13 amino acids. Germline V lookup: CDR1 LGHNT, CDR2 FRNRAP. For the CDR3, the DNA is TGTGCTAGTGGTTTGGAACCCCAAGGGGGCTACACCTTC. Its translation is CASGLEPQGGYTF.

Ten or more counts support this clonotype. The CDR3 reads CASSLPGFRQPQHF. The DNA for the CDR3 is TGTGCCAGCAGTTTACCAGGTTTCAGGCAGCCCCAGCATTTT. The rearrangement links TRBV12-3 or TRBV12-4 to TRBJ1-5; D is unclear. The V end was cut by 2 bases, the J end by 7 bases, with 12 bases between. This CDR3 is 14 amino acids long.

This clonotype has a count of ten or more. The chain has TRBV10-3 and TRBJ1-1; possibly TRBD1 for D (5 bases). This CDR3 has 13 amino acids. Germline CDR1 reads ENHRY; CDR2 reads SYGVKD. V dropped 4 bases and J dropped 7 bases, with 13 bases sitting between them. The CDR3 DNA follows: TGTGCCATCAGTGGAGGGGCAAAGGATGAAGCTTTCTTT. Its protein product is CAISGGAKDEAFF.

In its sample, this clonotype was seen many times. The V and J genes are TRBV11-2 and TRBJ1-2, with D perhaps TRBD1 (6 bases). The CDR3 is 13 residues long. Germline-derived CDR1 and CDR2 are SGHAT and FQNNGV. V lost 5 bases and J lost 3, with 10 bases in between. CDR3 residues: CASSPQGDYGYTF. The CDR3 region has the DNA TGTGCCAGCAGCCCACAGGGAGACTATGGCTACACCTTC.

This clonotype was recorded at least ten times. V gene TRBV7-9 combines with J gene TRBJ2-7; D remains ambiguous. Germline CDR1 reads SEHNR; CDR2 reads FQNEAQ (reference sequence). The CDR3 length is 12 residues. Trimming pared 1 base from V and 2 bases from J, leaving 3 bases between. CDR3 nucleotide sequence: TGTGCCAGCAGCTTAGTGCCCTACGAGCAGTACTTC. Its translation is CASSLVPYEQYF. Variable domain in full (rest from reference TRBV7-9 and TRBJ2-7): DTGVSQNPRHKITKRGQNVTFRCDPISEHNRLYWYRQTLGQGPEFLTYFQNEAQLEKSRLLSDRFSAERPKGSFSTLEIQRTEQGDSAMYLCASSLVPYEQYFGPGTRLTVT.

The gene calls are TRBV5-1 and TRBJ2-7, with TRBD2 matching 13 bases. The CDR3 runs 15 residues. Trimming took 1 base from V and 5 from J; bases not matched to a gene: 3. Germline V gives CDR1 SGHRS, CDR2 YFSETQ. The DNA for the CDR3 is TGCGCCAGCAGCTTGACCGGGACTAGCGGGAACGAGCAGTACTTC. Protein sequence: CASSLTGTSGNEQYF.

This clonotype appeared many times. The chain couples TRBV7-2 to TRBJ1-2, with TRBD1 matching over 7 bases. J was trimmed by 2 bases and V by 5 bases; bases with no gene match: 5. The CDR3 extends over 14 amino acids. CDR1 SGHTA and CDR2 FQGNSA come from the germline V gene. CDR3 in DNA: TGTGCCAGCAGCCGTTCGACAGGGAACTATGGCTACACCTTC. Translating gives CASSRSTGNYGYTF.

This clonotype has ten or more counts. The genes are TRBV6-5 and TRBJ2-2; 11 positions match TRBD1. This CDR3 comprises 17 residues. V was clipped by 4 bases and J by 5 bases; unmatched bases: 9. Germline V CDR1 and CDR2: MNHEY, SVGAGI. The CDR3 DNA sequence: TGTGCCAGCAGTTCTCCATCGGACAGGGGGCGGACCGGGGAGCTGTTTTTT. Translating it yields CASSSPSDRGRTGELFF.

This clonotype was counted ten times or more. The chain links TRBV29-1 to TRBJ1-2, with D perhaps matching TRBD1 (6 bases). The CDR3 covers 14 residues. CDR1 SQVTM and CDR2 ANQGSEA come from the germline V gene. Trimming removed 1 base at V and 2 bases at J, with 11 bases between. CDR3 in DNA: TGCAGCGTTGAAGTGGGGGCATTGAACTATGGCTACACCTTC. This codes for CSVEVGALNYGYTF.

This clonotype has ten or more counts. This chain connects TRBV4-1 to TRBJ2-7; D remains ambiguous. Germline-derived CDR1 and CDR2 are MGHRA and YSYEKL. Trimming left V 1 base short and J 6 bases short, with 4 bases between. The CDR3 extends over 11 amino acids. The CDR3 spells CASSQGSEQYF. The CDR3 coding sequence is TGCGCCAGCAGCCAAGGATCCGAGCAGTACTTC.

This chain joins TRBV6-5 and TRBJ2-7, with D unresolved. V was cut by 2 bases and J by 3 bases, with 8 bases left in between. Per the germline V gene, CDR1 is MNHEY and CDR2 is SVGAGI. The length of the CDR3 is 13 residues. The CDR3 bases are TGTGCCAGCAGTTACGGGAAGCACTACGAGCAGTACTTC. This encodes CASSYGKHYEQYF.

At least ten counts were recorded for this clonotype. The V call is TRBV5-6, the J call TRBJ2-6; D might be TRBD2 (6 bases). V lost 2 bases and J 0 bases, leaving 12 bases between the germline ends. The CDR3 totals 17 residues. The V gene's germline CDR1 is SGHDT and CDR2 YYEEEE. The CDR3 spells CASSLGRTFSGANVLTF. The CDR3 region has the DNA TGTGCCAGCAGCTTAGGGAGGACCTTCTCTGGGGCCAACGTCCTGACTTTC.

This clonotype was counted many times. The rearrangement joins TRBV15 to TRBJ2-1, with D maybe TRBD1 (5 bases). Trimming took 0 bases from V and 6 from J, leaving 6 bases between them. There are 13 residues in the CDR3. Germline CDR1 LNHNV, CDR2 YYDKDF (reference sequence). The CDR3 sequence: CATSRDRGNEQFF. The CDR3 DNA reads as TGTGCCACCAGCAGAGATAGGGGCAATGAGCAGTTCTTC.

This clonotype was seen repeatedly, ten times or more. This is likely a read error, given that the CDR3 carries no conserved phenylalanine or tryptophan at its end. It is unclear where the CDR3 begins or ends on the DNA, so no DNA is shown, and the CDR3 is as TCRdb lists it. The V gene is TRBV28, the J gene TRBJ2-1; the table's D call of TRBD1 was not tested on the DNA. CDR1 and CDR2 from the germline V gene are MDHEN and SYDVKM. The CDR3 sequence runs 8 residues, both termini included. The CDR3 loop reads CASSPGAI.

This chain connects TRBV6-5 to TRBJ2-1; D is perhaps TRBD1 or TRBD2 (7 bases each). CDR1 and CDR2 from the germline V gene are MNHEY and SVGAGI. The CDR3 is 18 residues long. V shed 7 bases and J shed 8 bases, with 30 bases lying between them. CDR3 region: CASTQKSSGNRGFHEQFF. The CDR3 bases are TGTGCCAGCACCCAGAAGTCCAGCGGGAACAGGGGTTTTCATGAGCAGTTCTTC.

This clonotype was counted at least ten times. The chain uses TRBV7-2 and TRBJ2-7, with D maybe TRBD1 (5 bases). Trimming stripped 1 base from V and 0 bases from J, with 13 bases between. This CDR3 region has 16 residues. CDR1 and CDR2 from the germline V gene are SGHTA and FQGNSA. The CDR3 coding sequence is TGTGCCAGCAGCTTAGGGGGCAGTTCCACCTCCTACGAGCAGTACGTC. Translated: CASSLGGSSTSYEQYV.

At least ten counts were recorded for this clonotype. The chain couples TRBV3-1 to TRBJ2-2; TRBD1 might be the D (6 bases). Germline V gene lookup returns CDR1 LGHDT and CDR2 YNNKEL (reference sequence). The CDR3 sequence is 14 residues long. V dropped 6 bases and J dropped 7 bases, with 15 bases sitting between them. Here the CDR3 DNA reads TGTGCCAGCAGACCTCAGGGGACGAACGGGGAGCTGTTTTTT. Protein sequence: CASRPQGTNGELFF.